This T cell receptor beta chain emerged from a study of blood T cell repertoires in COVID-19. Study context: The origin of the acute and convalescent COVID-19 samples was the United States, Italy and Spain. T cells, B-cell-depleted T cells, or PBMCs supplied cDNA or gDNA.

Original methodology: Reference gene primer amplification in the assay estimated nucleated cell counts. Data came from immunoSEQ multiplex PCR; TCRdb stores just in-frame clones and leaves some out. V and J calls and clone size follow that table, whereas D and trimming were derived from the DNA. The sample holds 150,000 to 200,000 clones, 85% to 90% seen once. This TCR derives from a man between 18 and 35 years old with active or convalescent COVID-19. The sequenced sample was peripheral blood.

CDR3 in DNA: TGTGCCAGCAGCCCCTCTAGCGGCACCGGGGAGCTGTTTTTT. Encoded protein: CASSPSSGTGELFF. The gene calls are TRBV11-3 and TRBJ2-2, with 7 positions matching TRBD2. The CDR3 consists of 14 residues. The J segment lost 4 bases and the V segment lost 5 bases, leaving 4 bases of the junction unmatched. Germline assignment: CDR1 SGHNT and CDR2 YENEEA.